This T cell receptor beta chain was sequenced for a study of beta chain features in type 1 diabetes. Whole-study results and caveats: The study found moderately but significantly shorter TCRB CDR3s in all four CD4+ subsets of Type 1 diabetes patients.

The investigators reverse transcribed all of the isolated RNA, so they sequenced expressed TCRB transcripts. Repertoires were generated with immunoSEQ multiplex PCR, while TCRdb's copy carries only in-frame clones and drops some. This table holds about 160,000 clones, over 55% found once. Notes on this clone: Antigen unknown.

V was trimmed by 3 bases and J by 2 bases, leaving 9 bases between them. Looked up from germline, CDR1 is SGHTA and CDR2 is FQGNSA. The CDR3 covers 14 residues. The sequence came from a man aged 30 to 45 with type 1 diabetes. The rearrangement uses TRBV7-2 and TRBJ2-3; perhaps TRBD2 as D (6 bases). Sequencing input: naive CD4+ T cells from blood. In nucleotides, the CDR3 is TGTGCCAGCAGCTTGGGGGAGGCCACAGATACGCAGTATTTT. Residues: CASSLGEATDTQYF. The full variable domain, completed using reference TRBV7-2 and TRBJ2-3, is GAGVSQSPSNKVTEKGKDVELRCDPISGHTALYWYRQSLGQGLEFLIYFQGNSAPDKSGLPSDRFSAERTGGSVSTLTIQRTQQEDSAVYLCASSLGEATDTQYFGPGTRLTVL.